Listed below are T cell receptor beta chains from one sample, sequenced in a study of T cells in Graves' hyperthyroidism and ophthalmopathy. TCRdb used MiXCR to reprocess the multiplex PCR reads, holding one entry per CDR3 protein. The sample holds some 510,000 distinct CDR3 sequences, around 20% seen once. The sequencing sample was made of blood. The receptors derive from a man aged 18 to 30 with Graves' hyperthyroidism. The CDR3 runs from the conserved cysteine through the conserved F or W. The D gene is left open where the match is weak. The size field is filled for only some rows; it gives once, few, many or a size class.

v_call: TRBV19
j_call: TRBJ2-4
d_call: -
clone_size: few
cdr3_aa: CASRSRDDNIQYF
cdr3_nt: TGTGCCAGTAGAAGCCGAGACGACAACATTCAGTACTTC

v_call: TRBV20-1
j_call: TRBJ1-5
d_call: -
clone_size: many
cdr3_aa: CSARGGNDPWSNQPQHF
cdr3_nt: TGCAGTGCTAGAGGGGGGAACGACCCATGGAGCAATCAGCCCCAGCATTTT

v_call: TRBV27
j_call: TRBJ1-5
d_call: -
clone_size: few
cdr3_aa: CASSLVGQPQQF
cdr3_nt: TGTGCCAGCAGTTTAGTAGGTCAGCCCCAGCAGTTT

v_call: TRBV2
j_call: TRBJ2-7
d_call: -
clone_size: many
cdr3_aa: CASSVRYEQYF
cdr3_nt: TGTGCCAGCAGTGTACGCTACGAGCAGTACTTC

v_call: TRBV20-1
j_call: TRBJ2-5
d_call: -
clone_size: many
cdr3_aa: CSARVAGTQYF
cdr3_nt: TGCAGTGCTAGAGTAGCAGGGACCCAGTACTTC

v_call: TRBV4-1
j_call: TRBJ1-2
d_call: -
clone_size: -
cdr3_aa: CASSREDRSDGYTF
cdr3_nt: TGCGCCAGCAGCCGAGAGGACCGATCGGATGGCTACACCTTC

v_call: TRBV11-2
j_call: TRBJ1-6
d_call: -
clone_size: -
cdr3_aa: CASSTNLGSPLHF
cdr3_nt: TGTGCCAGCAGCACCAACCTGGGGTCACCCCTCCACTTT

v_call: TRBV5-1
j_call: TRBJ2-2
d_call: TRBD1
clone_size: many
cdr3_aa: CASSETGGTGELFF
cdr3_nt: TGCGCCAGCAGTGAGACAGGGGGGACCGGGGAGCTGTTTTTT

v_call: TRBV30
j_call: TRBJ1-5
d_call: -
clone_size: many
cdr3_aa: CAWSPTVGDVQPQHF
cdr3_nt: TGTGCCTGGAGTCCCACGGTAGGGGATGTTCAGCCCCAGCATTTT

v_call: TRBV25-1
j_call: TRBJ2-7
d_call: TRBD1
clone_size: -
cdr3_aa: CASSETGTGAIYEQYF
cdr3_nt: TGTGCCAGCAGTGAAACTGGGACAGGGGCTATCTACGAGCAGTACTTC

v_call: TRBV4-1
j_call: TRBJ2-2
d_call: -
clone_size: -
cdr3_aa: CASSQWEQSNTGELFF
cdr3_nt: TGCGCCAGCAGCCAATGGGAACAGTCGAACACCGGGGAGCTGTTTTTT

v_call: TRBV20-1
j_call: TRBJ2-6
d_call: TRBD1
clone_size: few
cdr3_aa: CSARGVEGASGANVLTF
cdr3_nt: TGCAGTGCTAGGGGCGTTGAGGGGGCCTCTGGGGCCAACGTCCTGACTTTC

v_call: TRBV6-1
j_call: TRBJ1-5
d_call: -
clone_size: many
cdr3_aa: CASTITTAGSNQPQHF
cdr3_nt: TGTGCCAGCACTATTACAACGGCAGGGTCCAATCAGCCCCAGCATTTT

v_call: TRBV2
j_call: TRBJ2-2
d_call: -
clone_size: -
cdr3_aa: CGSSAGGTGELFF
cdr3_nt: TGTGGCAGCAGTGCTGGGGGGACCGGGGAGCTGTTTTTT

v_call: TRBV10-3
j_call: TRBJ2-2
d_call: -
clone_size: -
cdr3_aa: CAMATWTPNTGELFF
cdr3_nt: TGTGCCATGGCGACTTGGACCCCGAACACCGGGGAGCTGTTTTTT

v_call: TRBV28
j_call: TRBJ2-7
d_call: -
clone_size: many
cdr3_aa: CASSLVYRLVPYEQYF
cdr3_nt: TGTGCCAGCAGTTTAGTGTATCGACTAGTCCCCTACGAGCAGTACTTC

v_call: TRBV5-6
j_call: TRBJ2-7
d_call: -
clone_size: many
cdr3_aa: CASSWAATYEQYF
cdr3_nt: TGTGCCAGCAGCTGGGCGGCAACCTACGAGCAGTACTTC

v_call: TRBV5-5
j_call: TRBJ2-2
d_call: -
clone_size: many
cdr3_aa: CASSSGPTNTGELFF
cdr3_nt: TGTGCCAGCAGCTCAGGGCCGACGAACACCGGGGAGCTGTTTTTT

v_call: TRBV6-5
j_call: TRBJ1-2
d_call: TRBD1
clone_size: many
cdr3_aa: CASSYTPRDRALSGYTF
cdr3_nt: TGTGCCAGCAGTTACACACCCCGGGACAGGGCTCTATCTGGCTACACCTTC

v_call: TRBV5-1
j_call: TRBJ2-7
d_call: -
clone_size: few
cdr3_aa: CASRVSLGRLSEQYF
cdr3_nt: TGCGCCAGCAGGGTCTCCCTGGGACGCCTCTCCGAGCAGTACTTC

v_call: TRBV6-1
j_call: TRBJ2-7
d_call: TRBD2
clone_size: -
cdr3_aa: CASSQGGSGMRYEQYF
cdr3_nt: TGTGCCAGCAGTCAGGGAGGGTCAGGGATGCGGTACGAGCAGTACTTC

v_call: TRBV12-3/TRBV12-4
j_call: TRBJ1-3
d_call: -
clone_size: many
cdr3_aa: CASSLGGVRGNTIYF
cdr3_nt: TGTGCCAGCAGTTTAGGGGGAGTGAGAGGAAACACCATATATTTT

v_call: TRBV27
j_call: TRBJ2-7
d_call: -
clone_size: many
cdr3_aa: CASRGSGDYEQYF
cdr3_nt: TGTGCCAGCCGGGGCTCTGGGGATTACGAGCAGTACTTC

v_call: TRBV28
j_call: TRBJ2-7
d_call: -
clone_size: many
cdr3_aa: CASSQPTEQYF
cdr3_nt: TGTGCCAGCAGTCAACCCACCGAGCAGTACTTC

v_call: TRBV12-3/TRBV12-4
j_call: TRBJ1-1
d_call: -
clone_size: many
cdr3_aa: CASSYSGTMSTEAFF
cdr3_nt: TGTGCCAGCAGTTATTCCGGGACAATGAGCACTGAAGCTTTCTTT

v_call: TRBV11-2
j_call: TRBJ1-1
d_call: -
clone_size: many
cdr3_aa: CASSPPTNTEAFF
cdr3_nt: TGTGCCAGCAGCCCCCCCACGAACACTGAAGCTTTCTTT

v_call: TRBV11-2
j_call: TRBJ2-2
d_call: TRBD1
clone_size: many
cdr3_aa: CASSRGQGSSSGELFF
cdr3_nt: TGTGCCAGCAGCAGGGGACAGGGGTCATCCTCCGGGGAGCTGTTTTTT

v_call: TRBV28
j_call: TRBJ1-1
d_call: -
clone_size: many
cdr3_aa: CASSLFRGQVNTEAFF
cdr3_nt: TGTGCCAGCAGTTTATTCCGGGGGCAGGTGAACACTGAAGCTTTCTTT

v_call: TRBV7-9
j_call: TRBJ1-1
d_call: -
clone_size: few
cdr3_aa: CASSLDYKPTEAFF
cdr3_nt: TGTGCCAGCAGCTTAGACTATAAGCCCACTGAAGCTTTCTTT

v_call: TRBV5-1
j_call: TRBJ1-1
d_call: TRBD1
clone_size: -
cdr3_aa: CASSSSGTGNTEAFF
cdr3_nt: TGCGCCAGCAGCTCGTCCGGGACAGGGAACACTGAAGCTTTCTTT

v_call: TRBV5-1
j_call: TRBJ2-7
d_call: TRBD2
clone_size: many
cdr3_aa: CASLKFASGYEQYF
cdr3_nt: TGCGCCAGTCTCAAATTTGCTAGCGGCTACGAGCAGTACTTC

v_call: TRBV30
j_call: TRBJ1-1
d_call: -
clone_size: -
cdr3_aa: CACNGGWNTEAFF
cdr3_nt: TGTGCCTGCAACGGGGGTTGGAACACTGAAGCTTTCTTT

v_call: TRBV14
j_call: TRBJ2-5
d_call: TRBD2
clone_size: many
cdr3_aa: CASSERDYAWETQYF
cdr3_nt: TGTGCCAGCAGCGAGAGGGACTACGCCTGGGAGACCCAGTACTTC

v_call: TRBV7-8
j_call: TRBJ1-1
d_call: -
clone_size: many
cdr3_aa: CASSLEGLLNTEAFF
cdr3_nt: TGTGCCAGCAGCTTAGAGGGGCTTTTGAACACTGAAGCTTTCTTT

v_call: TRBV6-8
j_call: TRBJ1-5
d_call: -
clone_size: many
cdr3_aa: CASSYSDRLHQPQHF
cdr3_nt: TGTGCCAGCAGTTACTCTGACAGGCTCCATCAGCCCCAGCATTTT

v_call: TRBV11-3
j_call: TRBJ2-5
d_call: -
clone_size: many
cdr3_aa: CASSSRLGRETQYF
cdr3_nt: TGTGCCAGCAGCTCCCGGTTAGGGCGGGAGACCCAGTACTTC

v_call: TRBV6-1
j_call: TRBJ2-7
d_call: -
clone_size: many
cdr3_aa: CASSEVGGTGGLYF
cdr3_nt: TGTGCCAGCAGTGAAGTTGGGGGTACCGGGGGTTTGTACTTC

v_call: TRBV6-1
j_call: TRBJ1-5
d_call: -
clone_size: few
cdr3_aa: CASKTSSNQPQHF
cdr3_nt: TGTGCCAGCAAAACGTCGTCGAATCAGCCCCAGCATTTT

v_call: TRBV27
j_call: TRBJ2-7
d_call: TRBD1
clone_size: once
cdr3_aa: CASSRQGPAMSYEQYF
cdr3_nt: TGTGCCAGCAGTAGACAGGGGCCCGCGATGTCCTACGAGCAGTACTTC

v_call: TRBV24-1
j_call: TRBJ1-1
d_call: TRBD1
clone_size: many
cdr3_aa: CATSDFPGQGTGTEAFF
cdr3_nt: TGTGCCACCAGTGATTTCCCGGGACAGGGTACGGGCACTGAAGCTTTCTTT

v_call: TRBV24-1
j_call: TRBJ1-2
d_call: -
clone_size: few
cdr3_aa: CATSDRGGYGYTF
cdr3_nt: TGTGCCACCAGTGATCGCGGGGGCTATGGCTACACCTTC

v_call: TRBV6-5
j_call: TRBJ1-1
d_call: -
clone_size: -
cdr3_aa: CASSYSWENTEAFF
cdr3_nt: TGTGCCAGCAGTTACTCGTGGGAGAACACTGAAGCTTTCTTT

v_call: TRBV6-1
j_call: TRBJ1-2
d_call: TRBD1
clone_size: many
cdr3_aa: CASSLSTGTGGYTF
cdr3_nt: TGTGCCAGCAGTCTCTCAACCGGGACAGGTGGCTACACCTTC

v_call: TRBV28
j_call: TRBJ1-1
d_call: -
clone_size: many
cdr3_aa: CASSLVDMNTEAFF
cdr3_nt: TGTGCCAGCAGTTTGGTAGACATGAACACTGAAGCTTTCTTT

v_call: TRBV20-1
j_call: TRBJ1-1
d_call: -
clone_size: many
cdr3_aa: CSARSVTGIPNTEAFF
cdr3_nt: TGCAGTGCTAGATCAGTGACAGGTATACCGAACACTGAAGCTTTCTTT

v_call: TRBV6-1
j_call: TRBJ1-2
d_call: -
clone_size: -
cdr3_aa: CASSEREGVNYGYTF
cdr3_nt: TGTGCCAGCAGTGAAAGGGAGGGGGTAAACTATGGCTACACCTTC

v_call: TRBV7-9
j_call: TRBJ1-2
d_call: -
clone_size: many
cdr3_aa: CASSDHRYGYTF
cdr3_nt: TGTGCCAGCAGCGACCACAGATATGGCTACACCTTC

v_call: TRBV20-1
j_call: TRBJ1-5
d_call: -
clone_size: few
cdr3_aa: CSARSPRGSRQPQHF
cdr3_nt: TGCAGTGCTAGATCCCCCAGGGGAAGTCGGCAGCCCCAGCATTTT

v_call: TRBV30
j_call: TRBJ2-4
d_call: TRBD1
clone_size: few
cdr3_aa: CAWSAGQGENIQYF
cdr3_nt: TGTGCCTGGAGTGCGGGACAGGGGGAAAACATTCAGTACTTC

v_call: TRBV20-1
j_call: TRBJ2-7
d_call: -
clone_size: many
cdr3_aa: CSARDRTVSYEQYF
cdr3_nt: TGCAGTGCTAGAGATCGGACAGTCTCCTACGAGCAGTACTTC

v_call: TRBV12-5
j_call: TRBJ2-5
d_call: -
clone_size: once
cdr3_aa: CASTAGSYYQETQYF
cdr3_nt: TGTGCTAGTACTGCCGGGAGCTATTACCAAGAGACCCAGTACTTC

v_call: TRBV6-1
j_call: TRBJ1-3
d_call: TRBD1
clone_size: many
cdr3_aa: CASSRQGVGGNTIYF
cdr3_nt: TGTGCCAGCAGCCGACAGGGGGTCGGTGGAAACACCATATATTTT

v_call: TRBV5-5
j_call: TRBJ2-5
d_call: -
clone_size: few
cdr3_aa: CASSVGFMETQYF
cdr3_nt: TGTGCCAGCAGCGTGGGCTTTATGGAGACCCAGTACTTC

v_call: TRBV7-2
j_call: TRBJ1-2
d_call: -
clone_size: -
cdr3_aa: CASSSSRVYGYTF
cdr3_nt: TGTGCCAGCAGCTCATCAAGGGTCTATGGCTACACCTTC

v_call: TRBV24-1
j_call: TRBJ2-5
d_call: -
clone_size: many
cdr3_aa: CATSHSGEETQYF
cdr3_nt: TGTGCCACCAGTCATAGCGGAGAGGAGACCCAGTACTTC

v_call: TRBV5-1
j_call: TRBJ2-5
d_call: -
clone_size: few
cdr3_aa: CASSLQPTYGEETQYF
cdr3_nt: TGCGCCAGCAGCTTGCAGCCCACCTATGGGGAAGAGACCCAGTACTTC

v_call: TRBV27
j_call: TRBJ1-2
d_call: -
clone_size: -
cdr3_aa: CASSFQEGGGYTF
cdr3_nt: TGTGCCAGCAGCTTTCAAGAGGGTGGTGGCTACACCTTC